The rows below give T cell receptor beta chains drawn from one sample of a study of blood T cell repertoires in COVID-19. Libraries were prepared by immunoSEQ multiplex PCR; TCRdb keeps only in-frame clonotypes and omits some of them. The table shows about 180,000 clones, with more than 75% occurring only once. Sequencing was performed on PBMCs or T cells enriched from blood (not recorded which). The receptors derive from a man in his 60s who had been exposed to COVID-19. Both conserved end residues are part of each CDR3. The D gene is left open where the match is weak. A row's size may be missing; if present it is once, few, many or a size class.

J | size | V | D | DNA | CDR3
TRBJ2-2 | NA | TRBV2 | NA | TGTGCCAGCAGTGAATGGAGAGGTGTAGGGGAGCTGTTTTTT | CASSEWRGVGELFF
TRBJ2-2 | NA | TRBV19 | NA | TGTGCCAGTAGTATGCCACCCGGGGGGACAGGGGAGCTGTTTTTT | CASSMPPGGTGELFF
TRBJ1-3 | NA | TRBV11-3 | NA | TGTGCCAGCAGCCGCGGGACGGGGACTGGAAACACCATATATTTT | CASSRGTGTGNTIYF
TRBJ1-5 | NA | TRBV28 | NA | TGTGCCAGCAGTCCGTCCCCCTTTCAGGGCGATCAGCCCCAGCATTTT | CASSPSPFQGDQPQHF
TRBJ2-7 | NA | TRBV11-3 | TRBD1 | TGTGCCAGCAGCTCTGCCGGGACAGTCTACGAGCAGTACTTC | CASSSAGTVYEQYF
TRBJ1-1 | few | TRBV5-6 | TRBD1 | TGTGCCAGCAGCTCGGGACAGGGGTACACTGAAGCTTTCTTT | CASSSGQGYTEAFF
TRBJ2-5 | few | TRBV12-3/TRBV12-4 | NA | TGTGCCAGCAGTTTAGGGACAGCCGAGACCCAGTACTTC | CASSLGTAETQYF
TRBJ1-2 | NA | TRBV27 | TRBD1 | TGTGCCAGCAGTTCAAAACAGGGGGCTAGCTACTATGGCTACACCTTC | CASSSKQGASYYGYTF
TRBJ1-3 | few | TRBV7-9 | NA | TGTGCCAGCAAGAGGGAATCTGGAAACACCATATATTTT | CASKRESGNTIYF
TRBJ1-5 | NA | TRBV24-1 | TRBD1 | TGTGCCACCGGGACCGGGACAGAAAATCAGCCCCAGCATTTT | CATGTGTENQPQHF
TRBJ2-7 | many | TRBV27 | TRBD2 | TGTGCCAGCAGTTTTAGACTAGCGGATCTTTCCTACGAGCAGTACTTC | CASSFRLADLSYEQYF
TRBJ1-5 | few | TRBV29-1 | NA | TGCAGCGTTGAAGAAGGCAGGTATCAGCATTTT | CSVEEGRYQHF
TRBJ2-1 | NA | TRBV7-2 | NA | TGTGCCAGCAGCTCCCGGGACTACAATGAGCAGTTCTTC | CASSSRDYNEQFF
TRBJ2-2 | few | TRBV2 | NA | TGTGCCAGCAGTGTAAACAGGGTTTCCGGGGAGCTGTTTTTT | CASSVNRVSGELFF
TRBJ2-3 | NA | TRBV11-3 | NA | TGTGCCAGCAGTCGAGGGTGGGCCGAGGAGGATACAGATACGCAGTATTTT | CASSRGWAEEDTDTQYF
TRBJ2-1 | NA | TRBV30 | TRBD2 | TGTGCCTGGGGAGGATCGGGGGGGCTCAATGAGCAGTTCTTC | CAWGGSGGLNEQFF
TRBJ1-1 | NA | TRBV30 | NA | TGTGCCTGGATCCCTTCCCGGGGGAACACTGAAGCTTTCTTT | CAWIPSRGNTEAFF
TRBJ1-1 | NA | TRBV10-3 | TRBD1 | TGTGCCATCAGACCTCCCGGGACAGCAAACACTGAAGCTTTCTTT | CAIRPPGTANTEAFF
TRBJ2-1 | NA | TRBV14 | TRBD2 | TGTGCCAGCAGAAAAGCGGGAGGGAAGTACAATGAGCAGTTCTTC | CASRKAGGKYNEQFF
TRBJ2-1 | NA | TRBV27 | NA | TGTGCCAGCACCCTGGGGGGGCTTTTGGGAAATGAGCAGTTCTTC | CASTLGGLLGNEQFF
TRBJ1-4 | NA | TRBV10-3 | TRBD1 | TGTGCCATCAGCAGGGGGCCAGGGGGAGCGGGTCTGTTTTTT | CAISRGPGGAGLFF
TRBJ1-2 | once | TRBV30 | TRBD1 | TGTGCCTGGAGTGAGGGACAGGGGGGCGGCTACACCTTC | CAWSEGQGGGYTF
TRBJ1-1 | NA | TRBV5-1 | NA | TGCGCCAGCAGCTCTGGACAACCGAACACTGAAGCTTTCTTT | CASSSGQPNTEAFF
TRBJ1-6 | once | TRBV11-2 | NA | TGTGCCAGCAGCTCGCCCGGTTCCACCTATAATTCACCCCTCCACTTT | CASSSPGSTYNSPLHF
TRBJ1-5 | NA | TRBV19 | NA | TGTGCCAGTAGTATTAGCCGGGGGGGCAATCAGCCCCAGCATTTT | CASSISRGGNQPQHF
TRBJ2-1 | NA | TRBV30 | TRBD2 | TGTGCCCAAACTAGCGGGAGTGGAAATGAGCAGTTCTTC | CAQTSGSGNEQFF
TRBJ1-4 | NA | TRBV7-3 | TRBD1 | TGTGCCAGCAGCCCCCCAGGGGGCTGTGAAAAACTGTTTTTT | CASSPPGGCEKLFF
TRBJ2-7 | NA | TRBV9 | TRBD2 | TGTGCCAGCAGCGTAGAGGCGGCTAGCGGGAGCTACGAGCAGTACTTC | CASSVEAASGSYEQYF
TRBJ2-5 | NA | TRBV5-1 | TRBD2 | TGCGCCAGCAGCTTGGTAGCGGGGATCCAAGAGACCCAGTACTTC | CASSLVAGIQETQYF
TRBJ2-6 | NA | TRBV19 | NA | TGTGCCAGTAGTATTGGAGGGTCCGGGGCCAACGTCCTGACTTTC | CASSIGGSGANVLTF
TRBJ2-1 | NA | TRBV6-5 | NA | TGTGCCAGCAGTTACTCGCCACCCCCTACCTACAATGAGCAGTTCTTC | CASSYSPPPTYNEQFF
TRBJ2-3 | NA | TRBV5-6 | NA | TGTGCCAGCAGCGGAATGCTCAGGGGAGATACGCAGTATTTT | CASSGMLRGDTQYF
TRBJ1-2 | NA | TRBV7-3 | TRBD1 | TGTGCCAGCAGCCTAGGGACAGCCAACTATGGCTACACCTTC | CASSLGTANYGYTF
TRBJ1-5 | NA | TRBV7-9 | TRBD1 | TGTGCCAGCAGCGGCGATGGGACAGATAGCAATCAGCCCCAGCATTTT | CASSGDGTDSNQPQHF
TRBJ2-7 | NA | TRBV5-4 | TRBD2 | TGTGCCAGCAGCTTGGGGGGACTAGCGGGGAACTACGAGCAGTACTTC | CASSLGGLAGNYEQYF
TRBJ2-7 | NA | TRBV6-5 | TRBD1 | TGTGCCAGCATCATGGACAGGGTAGTTTCCGAGCAGTACTTC | CASIMDRVVSEQYF
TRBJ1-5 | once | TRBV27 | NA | TGTGCCAGCACTCCAGGGCAGGGTCAGCCCCAGCATTTT | CASTPGQGQPQHF
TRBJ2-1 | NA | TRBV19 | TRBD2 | TGTGCCAGTAGTATTCTACTAGCGGGAGGTAGCAATGAGCAGTTCTTC | CASSILLAGGSNEQFF
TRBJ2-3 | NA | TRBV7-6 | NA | TGTGCCAGCAGCCGCGGGACCGGGACAGACACAGATACGCAGTATTTT | CASSRGTGTDTDTQYF
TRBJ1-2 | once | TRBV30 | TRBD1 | TGTGCCTGGAGTGTTTCGACAGGGCTCTATGGCTACACCTTC | CAWSVSTGLYGYTF
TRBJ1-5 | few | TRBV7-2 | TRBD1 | TGTGCCAGCAGTCAGGGACAGGGGATCAATCAGCCCCAGCATTTT | CASSQGQGINQPQHF
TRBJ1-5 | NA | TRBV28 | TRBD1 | TGTGCCAGCAGTTTATCGGGACAGGGGCTGTATAGCAATCAGCCCCAGCATTTT | CASSLSGQGLYSNQPQHF
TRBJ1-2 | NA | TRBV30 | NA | TGTGCCTGGGGCATACAGTTATTCTATGGCTACACCTTC | CAWGIQLFYGYTF
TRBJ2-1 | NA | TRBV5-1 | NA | TGCGCCAGCAGCGAAACCGGGACATCCGACAATGAGCAGTTCTTC | CASSETGTSDNEQFF
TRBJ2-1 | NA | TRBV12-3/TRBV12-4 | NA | TGTGCCAGCAGTTTCGAGGGGAGGTGGGAGCAGTTCTTC | CASSFEGRWEQFF
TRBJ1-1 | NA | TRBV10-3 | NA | TGTGCCATCAGCCGGGACAAGGGCTCTGAAGCTTTCTTT | CAISRDKGSEAFF
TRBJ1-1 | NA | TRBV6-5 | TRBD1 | TGTGCCAGCAGTTACTCATGGACAGGTGAAGCTTTCTTT | CASSYSWTGEAFF
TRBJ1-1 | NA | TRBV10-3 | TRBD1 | TGTGCCATCAGTCCCGGACAGGGGGCGACTGAAGCTTTCTTT | CAISPGQGATEAFF
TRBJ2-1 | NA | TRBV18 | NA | TGTGCCAGCTCCGGGACTCACCGGGCCGAGCAGTTCTTC | CASSGTHRAEQFF
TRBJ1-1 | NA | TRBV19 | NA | TGTGCCAGTAGTATGGTAGGGAGGGGGGGGACTGAAGCTTTCTTT | CASSMVGRGGTEAFF
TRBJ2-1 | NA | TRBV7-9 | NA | TGTGCCAGCAGCCCGACCGACGGACTCCGGGGGGCGTTCTTC | CASSPTDGLRGAFF
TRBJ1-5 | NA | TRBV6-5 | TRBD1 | TGTGCCAGCAGTCACAGGGGCGATGGCAATCAGCCCCAGCATTTT | CASSHRGDGNQPQHF
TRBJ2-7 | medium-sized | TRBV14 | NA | TGTGCCAGCAGCGTGCTTGCGGGGAGCTCCTACGAGCAGTACTTC | CASSVLAGSSYEQYF
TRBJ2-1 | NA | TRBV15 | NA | TGTGCCACCAGCAGAGGGGGAGCCGGTTCCTACAATGAGCAGTTCTTC | CATSRGGAGSYNEQFF
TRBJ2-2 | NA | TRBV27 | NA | TGTGCCAGCAGTTTCGCGGTTACCGGGGAGCTGTTTTTT | CASSFAVTGELFF
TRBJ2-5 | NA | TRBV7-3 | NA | TGTGCCAGCAGCCCAGGACAAGCCCAAGAGACCCAGTACTTC | CASSPGQAQETQYF
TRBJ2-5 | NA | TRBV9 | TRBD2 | TGTGCCAGCAGCCGGAGCGGGAGAGAAGAGACCCAGTACTTC | CASSRSGREETQYF